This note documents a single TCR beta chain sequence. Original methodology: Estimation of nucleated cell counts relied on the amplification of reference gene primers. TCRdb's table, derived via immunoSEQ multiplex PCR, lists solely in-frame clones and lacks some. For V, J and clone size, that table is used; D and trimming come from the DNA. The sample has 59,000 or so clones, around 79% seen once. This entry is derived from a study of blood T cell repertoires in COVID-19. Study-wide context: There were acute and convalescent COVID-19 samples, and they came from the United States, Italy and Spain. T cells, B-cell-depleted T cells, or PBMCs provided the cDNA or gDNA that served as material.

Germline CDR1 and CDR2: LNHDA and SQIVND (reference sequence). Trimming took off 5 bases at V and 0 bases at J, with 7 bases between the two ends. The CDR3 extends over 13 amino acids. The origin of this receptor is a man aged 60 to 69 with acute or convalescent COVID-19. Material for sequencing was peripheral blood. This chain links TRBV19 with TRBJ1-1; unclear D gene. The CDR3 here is CASSEGMNTEAFF. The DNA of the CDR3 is TGTGCCAGTAGTGAGGGCATGAACACTGAAGCTTTCTTT. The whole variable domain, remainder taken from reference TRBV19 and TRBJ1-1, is DGGITQSPKYLFRKEGQNVTLSCEQNLNHDAMYWYRQDPGQGLRLIYYSQIVNDFQKGDIAEGYSVSREKKESFPLTVTSAQKNPTAFYLCASSEGMNTEAFFGQGTRLTVV.